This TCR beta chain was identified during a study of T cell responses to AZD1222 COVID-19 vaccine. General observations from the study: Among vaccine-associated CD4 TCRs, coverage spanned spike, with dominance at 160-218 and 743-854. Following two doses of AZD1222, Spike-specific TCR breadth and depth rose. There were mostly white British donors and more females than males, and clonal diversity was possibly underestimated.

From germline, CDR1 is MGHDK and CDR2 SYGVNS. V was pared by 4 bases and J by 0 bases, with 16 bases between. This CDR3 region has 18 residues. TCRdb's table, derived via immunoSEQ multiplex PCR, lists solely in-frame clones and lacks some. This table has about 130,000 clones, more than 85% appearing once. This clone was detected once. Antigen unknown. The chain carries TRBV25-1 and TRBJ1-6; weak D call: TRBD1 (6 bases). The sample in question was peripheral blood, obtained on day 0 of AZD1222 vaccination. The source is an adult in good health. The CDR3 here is CASSGGHNSYSYNSPLHF. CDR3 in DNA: TGTGCCAGCAGTGGGGGGCACAACTCCTACTCCTATAATTCACCCCTCCACTTT.